This T cell receptor beta chain was retrieved from a study of Tregs in tolerant kidney transplant recipients. The overall study: Recipient PBMCs carried a CFSE label and met irradiated graft donor PBMCs for over five days before FACS sorting. Study-level findings and limits: Few patients were studied, so findings need validation in larger groups. Biological reproducibility was not directly addressed in this study. Activated donor B cell expansion appeared to reveal the most relevant donor-specific TCRbeta repertoire.

CDR1 and CDR2 from the germline V gene are MNHEY and SMNVEV (reference sequence). The CDR3 sequence is 17 residues long. Method: immunoSEQ multiplex PCR; TCRdb's copy keeps in-frame clones and lacks some. The sample carries around 1,300 clones, roughly 86% recorded once. On this clone itself: Its antigen is unknown.

The receptor comes from a human donor in good health. V gene TRBV27 combines with J gene TRBJ2-5; weak D call: TRBD2 (6 bases). The J call may be wrong; the DNA end is better matched by TRBJ2-7. Sequencing was done on a sample of CD4+ T cells from blood cultured with allogeneic cells. The CDR3 here is CARNRPRGKRKTYEQYF. The CDR3 DNA follows: TGTGCCAGAAATCGTCCGCGGGGCAAACGAAAGACCTACGAGCAGTACTTC.